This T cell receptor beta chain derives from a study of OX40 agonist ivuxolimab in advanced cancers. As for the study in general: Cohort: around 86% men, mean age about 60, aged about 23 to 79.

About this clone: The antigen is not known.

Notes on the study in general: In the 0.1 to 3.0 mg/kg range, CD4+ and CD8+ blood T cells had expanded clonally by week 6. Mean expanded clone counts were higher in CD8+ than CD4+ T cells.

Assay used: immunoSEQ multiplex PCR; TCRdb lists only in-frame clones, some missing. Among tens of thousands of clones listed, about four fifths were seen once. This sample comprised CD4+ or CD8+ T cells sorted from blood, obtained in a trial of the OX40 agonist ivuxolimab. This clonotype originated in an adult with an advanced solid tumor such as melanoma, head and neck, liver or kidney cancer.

The CDR3 region has the DNA TGCGCCAGCCGAGCGGGAGGGGTGCCTGGCAATGAGCAGTTCTTC. This codes for CASRAGGVPGNEQFF. This chain links TRBV5-1 with TRBJ2-1; 10 bases map to TRBD2. Trimming at V came to 7 bases and at J to 6 bases, leaving 10 bases not matched to a gene. Germline CDR1 and CDR2: SGHRS and YFSETQ. CDR3 length: 15 residues.